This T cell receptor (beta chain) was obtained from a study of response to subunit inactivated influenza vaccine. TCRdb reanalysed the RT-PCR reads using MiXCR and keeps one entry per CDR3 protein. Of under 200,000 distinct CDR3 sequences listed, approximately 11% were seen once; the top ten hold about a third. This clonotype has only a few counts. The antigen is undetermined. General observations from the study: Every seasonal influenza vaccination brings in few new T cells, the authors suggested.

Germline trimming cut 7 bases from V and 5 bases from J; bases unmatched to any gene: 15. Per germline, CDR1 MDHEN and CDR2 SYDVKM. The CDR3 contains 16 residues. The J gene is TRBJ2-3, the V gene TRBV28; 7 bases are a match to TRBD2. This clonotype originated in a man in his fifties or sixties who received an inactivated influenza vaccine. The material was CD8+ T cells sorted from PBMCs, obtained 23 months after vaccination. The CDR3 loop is CASKLAGASRLDTQYF. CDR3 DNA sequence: TGTGCCAGCAAATTGGCGGGAGCGAGCAGGTTAGATACGCAGTATTTT.